This passage covers 23 T cell receptor beta chains from one sample sequenced in a study of shared clonotypes between healthy human individuals. Sequenced by immunoSEQ multiplex PCR; TCRdb stores in-frame clones only, minus some. The table lists 2 million to 2.5 million clones, 93% of them singletons. Sequenced material: naive CD4+ T cells from PBMCs. Subset defined: CD45RA+ positively selected. These receptors all stem from a man aged 18 to 29 in good health. Some clones in this sample may be carry-over from other donors' samples.

This chain uses TRBV7-2 with TRBJ2-5, with 8 positions matching TRBD1. The V gene's germline CDR1 is SGHTA and CDR2 FQGNSA. The CDR3 consists of 16 residues. Germline trimming cut 5 bases from V and 3 bases from J; bases unmatched to any gene: 11. Here the CDR3 DNA reads TGTGCCAGCAGCCCCAAATCCCCGACAGGGGAAGAGACCCAGTACTTC. It yields the protein CASSPKSPTGEETQYF.

This clone has just a few counts. The chain links TRBV11-2 to TRBJ1-1; D gene ambiguous. Between the trimmed V and J ends, which lost 3 bases and 0 bases, there was a span of 8 bases. CDR1 and CDR2 (germline): SGHAT, FQNNGV. The CDR3 has 14 residues. The CDR3, as DNA: TGTGCCAGCAGCTTTGCGGCTTTGAACACTGAAGCTTTCTTT. As protein: CASSFAALNTEAFF.

This clone was recorded only once. This chain joins TRBV5-1 and TRBJ2-1; 9 nucleotides match TRBD2. The CDR3 sequence is 16 residues long. The V segment lost 2 bases and the J segment 4 bases; nucleotides outside the gene matches: 7. Germline CDR1 is SGHRS and CDR2 is YFSETQ. The CDR3 is CASSFVAGGFYNEQFF. CDR3 coding DNA: TGCGCCAGCAGCTTTGTCGCGGGAGGGTTTTACAATGAGCAGTTCTTC.

V and J are TRBV10-3 and TRBJ2-3, with 8 bases lining up with TRBD2. The CDR3 runs to 16 residues. V lost 3 bases and J lost 2; bases outside the gene matches: 7. The germline CDR1 and CDR2 sequences are ENHRY and SYGVKD. In DNA form, the CDR3 reads TGTGCCATCAGTGATTCGTCGGGAGGGGACACAGATACGCAGTATTTT. Protein sequence: CAISDSSGGDTDTQYF.

The genes are TRBV10-1 and TRBJ2-1, with a tentative D call TRBD1 (6 bases). The germline V and J ends were trimmed by 8 bases and 15 bases, with 14 bases remaining between them. This CDR3 region has 10 residues. The germline V gene encodes CDR1 WNHNN and CDR2 SYGVQD (reference sequence). The chain's CDR3 is CASPALRGFF. The CDR3 DNA reads as TGCGCCAGCCCTGCCCTCAGGGGGTTCTTC.

This chain joins TRBV6-1 and TRBJ2-7; D could derive from TRBD1 or TRBD2 (5 bases each). Germline-derived CDR1 and CDR2 are MNHNS and SASEGT. Trimming took off 10 bases at V and 7 bases at J, with 23 bases between the two ends. The CDR3 is 14 residues long. CDR3 sequence reads: CATTTRQFGGEQYF. For the CDR3, the DNA is TGTGCCACGACAACGCGGCAATTTGGGGGAGAGCAGTACTTC.

V is TRBV29-1 and J is TRBJ2-1, with 9 bases aligning to TRBD2. The length of the CDR3 is 13 residues. The junction had 4 bases not matched to a gene; V was cut back by 7 bases and J by 3 bases. The germline V gene has CDR1 SQVTM and CDR2 ANQGSEA. CDR3 in DNA: TGCAGCGCCACTAGCGGGTTCTACAATGAGCAGTTCTTC. It specifies CSATSGFYNEQFF.

The rearrangement uses TRBV7-3 and TRBJ1-2; 10 bases agree with TRBD1. The CDR3 loop spans 14 amino acids. The germline V gene has CDR1 SGHTA and CDR2 FQGTGA. After removal of 1 base from V and 7 bases from J, the junction contained 3 bases not matched to a gene. This CDR3 is CASSLSWTGGGYTF. CDR3 coding DNA: TGTGCCAGCAGCTTAAGCTGGACAGGGGGTGGCTACACCTTC.

The J gene is TRBJ1-2, the V gene TRBV7-2; 11 positions match TRBD1. The germline V gene encodes CDR1 SGHTA and CDR2 FQGNSA. The CDR3 is 16 amino acids. The J segment lost 4 bases and the V segment lost 5 bases, leaving 9 bases of the junction unmatched. CDR3 in DNA: TGTGCCAGCAGCAGGGCGCCGGGACAGGGGGGCTATGGCTACACCTTC. This gives the protein CASSRAPGQGGYGYTF. Variable domain in full (rest from reference TRBV7-2 and TRBJ1-2): GAGVSQSPSNKVTEKGKDVELRCDPISGHTALYWYRQSLGQGLEFLIYFQGNSAPDKSGLPSDRFSAERTGGSVSTLTIQRTQQEDSAVYLCASSRAPGQGGYGYTFGSGTRLTVV.

The chain is built from TRBV19 and TRBJ1-4; D unclear. Germline V gene data show CDR1 as LNHDA and CDR2 as SQIVND (reference sequence). V was cut by 6 bases and J by 0 bases, with 11 bases left in between. The CDR3 runs to 15 residues. CDR3 region: CASRNMGATNEKLFF. CDR3 bases: TGTGCCAGTAGAAACATGGGCGCAACTAATGAAAAACTGTTTTTT.

The sample holds one count of this clone. The J gene is TRBJ1-1, the V gene TRBV10-3, with D maybe TRBD1 (5 bases). Trimming removed 4 bases from V and 2 bases from J, with 14 bases in between. The germline CDR1 and CDR2 sequences are ENHRY and SYGVKD. The CDR3 spans 15 residues. CDR3 DNA sequence: TGTGCCATCAGTGTAGGGTTTGGGGCCAACACTGAAGCTTTCTTT. It yields the protein CAISVGFGANTEAFF.

The V gene is TRBV30, the J gene TRBJ1-5; D call uncertain. V shed 0 bases and J shed 0 bases, with 9 bases lying between them. Germline values: CDR1 GTSNPN, CDR2 SVGIG (reference sequence). The length of the CDR3 is 15 residues. CDR3 residues: CAWSVAGISNQPQHF. Written as DNA, the CDR3 is TGTGCCTGGAGTGTAGCGGGGATTAGCAATCAGCCCCAGCATTTT.

The chain links TRBV4-1 to TRBJ1-4; weak D call: TRBD1 (5 bases). V was shortened by 6 bases and J by 0 bases, with 14 bases between the two germline ends. The V gene's germline CDR1 is MGHRA and CDR2 YSYEKL. The CDR3 runs to 16 residues. CDR3 DNA: TGCGCCAGCAGGTTCAGTGGGGGAGCAACTAATGAAAAACTGTTTTTT. Translated, it gives CASRFSGGATNEKLFF.

The chain recombines TRBV5-1 with TRBJ2-2; 10 nucleotides match TRBD2. The V and J ends lost 3 bases and 4 bases, in that order; junction bases with no gene match: 3. CDR1 and CDR2 from the germline V gene are SGHRS and YFSETQ. CDR3 size: 15 residues. CDR3 protein: CASSWGLAPTGELFF. In DNA form, the CDR3 reads TGCGCCAGCAGCTGGGGACTAGCGCCCACCGGGGAGCTGTTTTTT.

V and J are TRBV4-1 and TRBJ2-3; 10 positions match TRBD2. Trimming removed 1 base from V and 4 bases from J; junction bases left unmatched: 2. CDR1 is MGHRA and CDR2 is YSYEKL in the germline V gene. The CDR3 covers 15 residues. CDR3 sequence: CASSQAGLAPDTQYF. Written as DNA, the CDR3 is TGCGCCAGCAGCCAAGCGGGACTAGCGCCAGATACGCAGTATTTT.

The chain has TRBV9 and TRBJ2-2; 10 bases are a match to TRBD2. Losses at the gene ends were 4 bases for V and 3 bases for J; bases not matched to a gene: 12. The germline CDR1 and CDR2 sequences are SGDLS and YYNGEE. CDR3 length: 18 residues. The CDR3 loop reads CASSFSPPLAGDTGELFF. The DNA for the CDR3 is TGTGCCAGCAGCTTCAGCCCCCCTCTAGCGGGAGACACCGGGGAGCTGTTTTTT.

The rearrangement joins TRBV5-4 to TRBJ2-7, with D possibly being TRBD2 (6 bases). The V and J ends lost 4 bases and 0 bases respectively, with 11 bases between them. Germline V lookup: CDR1 SGHNT, CDR2 YYREEE (reference sequence). CDR3 length: 14 residues. The CDR3 spells CASSGDLSSYEQYF. The CDR3 coding sequence is TGTGCCAGCAGCGGGGACTTATCCTCCTACGAGCAGTACTTC.

V and J are TRBV6-4 and TRBJ2-1; D is possibly TRBD2 (6 bases). V shed 1 base and J shed 3 bases, with 10 bases lying between them. This CDR3 is 15 amino acids long. Germline loops: CDR1 MRHNA, CDR2 SNTAGT. The CDR3 DNA reads TGTGCCAGCAGTGACTGGGGAGGTAACTACAATGAGCAGTTCTTC. Residues: CASSDWGGNYNEQFF.

The chain combines TRBV19 with TRBJ1-2; 7 bases agree with TRBD1. Trimming removed 7 bases from V and 4 bases from J; junction bases left unmatched: 9. The CDR3 loop spans 14 amino acids. Germline lookup yields CDR1 LNHDA and CDR2 SQIVND (reference sequence). DNA of the CDR3: TGTGCCAGTACCAACACAGGGGCCCGCTATGGCTACACCTTC. This translates into CASTNTGARYGYTF.

The rearrangement uses TRBV4-2 and TRBJ2-7; 10 bases map to TRBD2. The V gene end was trimmed by 4 bases and the J gene end by 6 bases; junction bases not matched to a gene: 15. Germline assignment: CDR1 LGHNA and CDR2 YNFKEQ. The CDR3 is 17 amino acids. The CDR3 is CASSPSELAGVSSEQYF. The CDR3 DNA follows: TGTGCCAGCAGCCCGTCCGAGCTAGCGGGAGTATCAAGCGAGCAGTACTTC.

The chain carries TRBV7-8 and TRBJ1-1, with D possibly being TRBD1 (5 bases). Trimming took off 5 bases at V and 1 base at J, with 8 bases between the two ends. The CDR3 covers 13 residues. From germline, CDR1 is SGHVS and CDR2 FQNEAQ. CDR3 nucleotide sequence: TGTGCCAGCAGCACTCAGGGGAACACTGAAGCTTTCTTT. This codes for CASSTQGNTEAFF.

The rearrangement joins TRBV29-1 to TRBJ2-7; tentative D call: TRBD2 (6 bases). There are 13 residues in the CDR3. The ends were cut back, 8 bases at V and 3 bases at J, with 17 bases in the middle. Germline CDR1 and CDR2: SQVTM and ANQGSEA. CDR3 region: CSLWRRVIYEQYF. DNA of the CDR3: TGCAGCCTCTGGAGGAGGGTGATCTACGAGCAGTACTTC.

This CDR3 is CASSLPGTGGAGRDGYTF. Written as DNA, the CDR3 is TGTGCCAGCAGTTTACCCGGGACAGGGGGCGCGGGGAGGGATGGCTACACCTTC. The V gene is TRBV28, the J gene TRBJ1-2, with 12 bases matching TRBD1. The CDR3 totals 18 residues. The V gene end was trimmed by 2 bases and the J gene end by 6 bases; junction bases not matched to a gene: 13. Germline assignment: CDR1 MDHEN and CDR2 SYDVKM.